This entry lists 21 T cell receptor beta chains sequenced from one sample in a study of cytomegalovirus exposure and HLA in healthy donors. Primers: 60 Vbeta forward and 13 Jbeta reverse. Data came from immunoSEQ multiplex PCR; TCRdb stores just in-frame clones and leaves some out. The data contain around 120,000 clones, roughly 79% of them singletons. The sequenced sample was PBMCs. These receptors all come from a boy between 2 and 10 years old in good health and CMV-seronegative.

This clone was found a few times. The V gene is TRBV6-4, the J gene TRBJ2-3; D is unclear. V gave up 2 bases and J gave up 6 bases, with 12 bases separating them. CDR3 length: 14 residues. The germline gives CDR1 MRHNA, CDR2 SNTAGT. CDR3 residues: CASSDRSTADTQYF. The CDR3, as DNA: TGTGCCAGCAGTGACAGGTCGACTGCGGATACGCAGTATTTT.

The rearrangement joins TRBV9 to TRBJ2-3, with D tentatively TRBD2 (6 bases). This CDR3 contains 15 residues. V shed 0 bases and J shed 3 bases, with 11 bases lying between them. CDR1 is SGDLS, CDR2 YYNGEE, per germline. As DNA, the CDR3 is TGTGCCAGCAGCGTAGTAGGTAGCGGAACAGATACGCAGTATTTT. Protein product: CASSVVGSGTDTQYF.

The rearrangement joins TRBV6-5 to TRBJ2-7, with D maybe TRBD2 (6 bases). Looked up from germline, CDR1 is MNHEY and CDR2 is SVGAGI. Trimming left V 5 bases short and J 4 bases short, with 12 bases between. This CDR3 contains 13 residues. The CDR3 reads CASSTGAGYEQYV. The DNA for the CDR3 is TGTGCCAGCAGTACGGGAGCTGGATACGAGCAGTACGTC.

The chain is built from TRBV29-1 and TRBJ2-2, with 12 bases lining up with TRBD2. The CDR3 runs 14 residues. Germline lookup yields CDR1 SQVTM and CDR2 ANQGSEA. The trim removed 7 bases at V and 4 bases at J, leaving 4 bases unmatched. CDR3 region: CSAGGLAGTGELFF. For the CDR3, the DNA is TGCAGCGCCGGGGGACTAGCGGGCACCGGGGAGCTGTTTTTT.

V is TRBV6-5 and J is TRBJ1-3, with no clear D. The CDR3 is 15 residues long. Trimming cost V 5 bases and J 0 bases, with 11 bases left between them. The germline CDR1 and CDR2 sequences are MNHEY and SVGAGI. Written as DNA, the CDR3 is TGTGCCAGCAGTACAGCCACAAGCTCTGGAAACACCATATATTTT. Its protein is CASSTATSSGNTIYF.

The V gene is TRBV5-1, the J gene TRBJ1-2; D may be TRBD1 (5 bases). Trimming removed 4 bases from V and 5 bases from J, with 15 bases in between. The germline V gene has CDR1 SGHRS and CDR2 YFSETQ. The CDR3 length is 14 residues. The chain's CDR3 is CASSDPLEGYGYTF. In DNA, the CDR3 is TGCGCCAGCAGCGATCCATTGGAGGGGTATGGCTACACCTTC.

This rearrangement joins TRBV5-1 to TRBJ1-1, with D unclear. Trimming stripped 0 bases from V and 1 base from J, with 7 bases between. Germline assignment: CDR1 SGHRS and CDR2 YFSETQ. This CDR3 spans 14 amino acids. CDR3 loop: CASSLESGNTEAFF. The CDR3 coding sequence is TGCGCCAGCAGCTTGGAATCGGGGAACACTGAAGCTTTCTTT.

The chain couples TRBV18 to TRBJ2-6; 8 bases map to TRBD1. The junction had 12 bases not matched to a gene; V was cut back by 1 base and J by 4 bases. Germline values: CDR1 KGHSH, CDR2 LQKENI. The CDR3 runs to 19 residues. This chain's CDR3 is CASSPLRQGPSLGANVLTF. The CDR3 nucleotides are TGTGCCAGCTCACCACTTCGACAGGGGCCTAGCTTGGGGGCCAACGTCCTGACTTTC.

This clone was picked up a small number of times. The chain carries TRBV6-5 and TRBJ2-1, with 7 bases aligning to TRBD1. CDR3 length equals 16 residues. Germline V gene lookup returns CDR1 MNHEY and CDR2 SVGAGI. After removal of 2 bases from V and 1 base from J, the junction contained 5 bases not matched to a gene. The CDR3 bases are TGTGCCAGCAGTTACACTGACAGGGTTTCCTACAATGAGCAGTTCTTC. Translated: CASSYTDRVSYNEQFF.

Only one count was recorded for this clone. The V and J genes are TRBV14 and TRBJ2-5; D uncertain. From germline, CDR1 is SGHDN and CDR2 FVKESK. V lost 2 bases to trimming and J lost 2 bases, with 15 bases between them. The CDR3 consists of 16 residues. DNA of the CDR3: TGTGCCAGCAGCCAATTTGGGCTTGAAGATCAAGAGACCCAGTACTTC. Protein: CASSQFGLEDQETQYF.

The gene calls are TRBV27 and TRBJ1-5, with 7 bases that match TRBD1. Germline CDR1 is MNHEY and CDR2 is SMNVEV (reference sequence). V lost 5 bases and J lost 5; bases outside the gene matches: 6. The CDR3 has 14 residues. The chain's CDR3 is CASSLTGEDQPQHF. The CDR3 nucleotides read TGTGCCAGCAGTCTTACAGGGGAGGATCAGCCCCAGCATTTT.

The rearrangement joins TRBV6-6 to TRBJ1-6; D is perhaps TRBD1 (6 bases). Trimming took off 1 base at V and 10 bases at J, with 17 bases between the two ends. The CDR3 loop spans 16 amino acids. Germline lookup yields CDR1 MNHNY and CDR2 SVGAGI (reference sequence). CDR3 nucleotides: TGTGCCAGCAGTTACTTCATCGGGACAAAGGGGTCACCCCTCCACTTT. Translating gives CASSYFIGTKGSPLHF.

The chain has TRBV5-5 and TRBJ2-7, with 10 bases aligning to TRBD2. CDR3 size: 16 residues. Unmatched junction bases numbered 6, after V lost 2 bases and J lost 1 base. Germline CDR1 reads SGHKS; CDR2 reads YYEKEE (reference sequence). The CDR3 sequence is CASSFRLAGVSYEQYF. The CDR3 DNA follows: TGTGCCAGCAGCTTCCGGCTAGCGGGGGTGTCCTACGAGCAGTACTTC.

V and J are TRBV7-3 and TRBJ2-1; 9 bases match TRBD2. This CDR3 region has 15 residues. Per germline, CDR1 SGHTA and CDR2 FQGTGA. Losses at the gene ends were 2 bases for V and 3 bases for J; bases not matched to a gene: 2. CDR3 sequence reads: CASSLRSGGYNEQFF. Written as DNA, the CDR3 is TGTGCCAGCAGCTTACGTAGCGGGGGCTACAATGAGCAGTTCTTC. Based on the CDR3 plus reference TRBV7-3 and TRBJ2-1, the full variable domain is GAGVSQTPSNKVTEKGKYVELRCDPISGHTALYWYRQSLGQGPEFLIYFQGTGAADDSGLPNDRFFAVRPEGSVSTLKIQRTERGDSAVYLCASSLRSGGYNEQFFGPGTRLTVL.

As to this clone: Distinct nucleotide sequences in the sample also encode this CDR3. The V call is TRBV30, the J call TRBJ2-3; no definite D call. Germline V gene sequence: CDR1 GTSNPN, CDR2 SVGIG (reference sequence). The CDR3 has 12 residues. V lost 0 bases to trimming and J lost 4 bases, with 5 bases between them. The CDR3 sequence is CAWSVLADTQYF. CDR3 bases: TGTGCCTGGAGTGTACTCGCAGATACGCAGTATTTT.

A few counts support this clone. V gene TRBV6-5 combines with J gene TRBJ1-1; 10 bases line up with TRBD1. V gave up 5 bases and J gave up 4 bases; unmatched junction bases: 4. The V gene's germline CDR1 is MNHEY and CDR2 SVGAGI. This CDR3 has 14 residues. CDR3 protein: CASSRQGASTEAFF. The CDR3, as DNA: TGTGCCAGCAGTAGACAGGGGGCTTCCACTGAAGCTTTCTTT.

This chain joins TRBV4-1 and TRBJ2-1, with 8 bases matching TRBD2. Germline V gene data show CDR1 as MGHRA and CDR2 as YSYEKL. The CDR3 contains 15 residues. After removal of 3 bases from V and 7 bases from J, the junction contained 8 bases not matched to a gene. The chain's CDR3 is CASSHPGPGGNEQFF. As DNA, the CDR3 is TGCGCCAGCAGCCATCCGGGACCGGGGGGGAATGAGCAGTTCTTC.

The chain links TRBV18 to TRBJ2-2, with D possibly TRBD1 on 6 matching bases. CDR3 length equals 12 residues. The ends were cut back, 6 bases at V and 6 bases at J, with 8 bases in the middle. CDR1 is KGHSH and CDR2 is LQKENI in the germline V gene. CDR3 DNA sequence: TGTGCCAGCTCCCAGGGGTCCGGGGAGCTGTTTTTT. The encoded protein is CASSQGSGELFF.

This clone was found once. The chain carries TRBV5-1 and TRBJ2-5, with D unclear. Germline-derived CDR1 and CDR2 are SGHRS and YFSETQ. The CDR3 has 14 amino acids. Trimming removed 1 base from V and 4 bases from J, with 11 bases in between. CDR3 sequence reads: CASSLFASTETQYF. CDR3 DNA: TGCGCCAGCAGCTTGTTCGCAAGCACAGAGACCCAGTACTTC.

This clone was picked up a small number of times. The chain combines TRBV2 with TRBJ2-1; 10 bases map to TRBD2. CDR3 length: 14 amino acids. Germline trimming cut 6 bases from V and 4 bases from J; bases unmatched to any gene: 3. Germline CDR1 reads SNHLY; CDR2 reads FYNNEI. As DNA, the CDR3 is TGTGCCAGCAGCGAGCGGGAGGGATACAATGAGCAGTTCTTC. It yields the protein CASSEREGYNEQFF. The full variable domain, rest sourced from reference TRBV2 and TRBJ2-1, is EPEVTQTPSHQVTQMGQEVILRCVPISNHLYFYWYRQILGQKVEFLVSFYNNEISEKSEIFDDQFSVERPDGSNFTLKIRSTKLEDSAMYFCASSEREGYNEQFFGPGTRLTVL.

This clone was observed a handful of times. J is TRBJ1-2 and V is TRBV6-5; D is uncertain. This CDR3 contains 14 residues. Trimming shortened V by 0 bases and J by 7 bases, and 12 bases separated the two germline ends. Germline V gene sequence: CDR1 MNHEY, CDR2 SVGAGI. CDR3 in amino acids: CASSYSRGSTGYTF. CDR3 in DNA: TGTGCCAGCAGTTACTCACGGGGATCTACTGGCTACACCTTC.